This T cell receptor beta chain emerged from a study of T-cell reconstitution after alpha-beta-depleted transplantation in children. Preparation of the TCRbeta library involved a method that used unique molecular identifiers. One entry per CDR3 protein, called by TCRdb with MiXCR from the PCR reads. The table lists hundreds of thousands of distinct CDR3 sequences, roughly 13% of them singletons. CDR1 and CDR2 (germline): SQVTM, ANQGSEA. Trimming took off 5 bases at V and 4 bases at J, with 8 bases between the two ends. The CDR3 runs 12 residues. The chain has TRBV29-1 and TRBJ2-2; D remains ambiguous. This TCR came from a male patient between 10 and 17 years old who had a stem cell transplant for acute myeloid leukemia, so the T cells may come from the graft donor. Sequenced here: PBMCs, mostly from graft donor cells, sampled 360 days after TCRalphabeta/CD19-depleted stem cell transplant. CDR3 DNA: TGCAGCGTTATAAGGTCCACCGGGGAGCTGTTTTTT. This codes for CSVIRSTGELFF.